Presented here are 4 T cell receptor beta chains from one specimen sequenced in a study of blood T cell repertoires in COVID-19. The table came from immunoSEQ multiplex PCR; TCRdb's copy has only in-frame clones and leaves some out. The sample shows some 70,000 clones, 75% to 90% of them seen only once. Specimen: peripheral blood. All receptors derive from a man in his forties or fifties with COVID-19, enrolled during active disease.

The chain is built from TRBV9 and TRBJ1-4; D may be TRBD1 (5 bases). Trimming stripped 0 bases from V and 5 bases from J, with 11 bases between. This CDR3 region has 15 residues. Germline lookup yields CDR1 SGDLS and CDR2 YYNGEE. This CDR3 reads CASSVDDRFNEKLFF. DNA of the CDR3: TGTGCCAGCAGCGTAGATGACAGATTCAATGAAAAACTGTTTTTT.

CDR3 sequence: CASNRGQGGYTF. The DNA of the CDR3 is TGTGCCAGCAACAGGGGGCAAGGTGGCTACACCTTC. The J gene is TRBJ1-2, the V gene TRBV28; 9 bases are shared with TRBD1. Germline-derived CDR1 and CDR2 are MDHEN and SYDVKM. Trimming at V came to 7 bases and at J to 7 bases, leaving 4 bases not matched to a gene. CDR3 length: 12 amino acids.

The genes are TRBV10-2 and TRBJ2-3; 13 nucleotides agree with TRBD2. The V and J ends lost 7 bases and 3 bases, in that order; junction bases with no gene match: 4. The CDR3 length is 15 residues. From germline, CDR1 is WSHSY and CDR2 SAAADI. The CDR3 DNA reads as TGCGCCAGCACTCGGACTAGCGGGAGAACAGATACGCAGTATTTT. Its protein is CASTRTSGRTDTQYF.

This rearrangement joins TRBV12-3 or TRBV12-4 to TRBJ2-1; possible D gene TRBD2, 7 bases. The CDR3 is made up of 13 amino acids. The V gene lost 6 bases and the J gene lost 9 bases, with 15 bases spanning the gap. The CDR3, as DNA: TGTGCCAGCAGCCGCTCGGGGGGCGTTGAGCAGTTCTTC. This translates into CASSRSGGVEQFF.